This T cell receptor beta chain is from a study of T cells in Graves' hyperthyroidism and ophthalmopathy. Enrolled ophthalmopathy patients presented with a Clinical Activity Score of at least 3, a NOSPECS grade of at least 4, and disease duration under 3 months. In this sample, this clonotype turned up a few times. The antigen remains unidentified. Study observations and caveats: Through a model of 13 V-J features, ophthalmopathy was separated from stable hyperthyroidism. The majority of expanded thyroid clonotypes above 0.001 also appeared in blood.

Researchers amplified the TCR beta CDR3 regions from RNA transcripts. A first-round RT-PCR of the TCR CDR3 used the HTBI primer set. TCRdb reanalysed the multiplex PCR reads using MiXCR and keeps one entry per CDR3 protein. This table holds roughly 520,000 distinct CDR3 sequences, roughly a quarter found once. The CDR3 spans 16 residues. Trimming at V came to 4 bases and at J to 5 bases, leaving 10 bases not matched to a gene. Germline values: CDR1 SGDLS, CDR2 YYNGEE. J is TRBJ2-5 and V is TRBV9, with TRBD1 matching 11 bases. This receptor was taken from a woman aged 25 to 45 with Graves' ophthalmopathy. Sequencing was done on a sample of blood. This CDR3 is CASSPRTGGVGETQYF. DNA for the CDR3: TGTGCCAGCAGCCCCCGGACAGGGGGCGTAGGGGAGACCCAGTACTTC.